The source of this TCR beta chain is a study of blood T cells in healthy people across ages. Study conclusions and caveats: Higher diversity, along with more naive CD4+ cells, distinguished long-lived donors from aged donors.

This CDR3 region has 15 residues. Germline assignment: CDR1 SGHTA and CDR2 FQGNSA. Trimming took 1 base from V and 11 from J, leaving 20 bases between them. Remarks on this clonotype: Its antigen is undetermined.

PCR was performed a second time for roughly 7 to 12 cycles using a sample-barcoded 5' primer and a J-beta primer mix. TCRdb analysed the 5' RACE reads with MiXCR anew, one entry per CDR3 protein. The sample records 380,000 or so distinct CDR3 sequences, about 52% being singletons. The chain is built from TRBV7-2 and TRBJ2-5, with D unclear. Material: blood. The clonotype was recovered from a man in his sixties in good health. The CDR3 reads CASSLGQASYNEQYF. CDR3 sequence (DNA): TGTGCCAGCAGCTTAGGGCAGGCTTCTTACAATGAGCAGTACTTC.